The present entry profiles one T cell receptor beta chain with its context. The data stem from a study of blood T cell repertoires in COVID-19. At the level of the study: Acute and convalescent COVID-19 specimens originated in the United States, Italy and Spain. The analysed material was cDNA or gDNA that came from T cells, B-cell-depleted T cells, or PBMCs.

Source study methods: Estimation of nucleated cell counts relied on the amplification of reference gene primers. Sequencing was performed with immunoSEQ multiplex PCR; in TCRdb, only in-frame clones are kept and a portion is missing. That table gives V, J and clone size, and the DNA gave D and trimming. The repertoire holds tens of thousands of clones, with just over 85% as singletons. CDR1 is MNHEY and CDR2 is SVGAGI in the germline V gene. The CDR3 covers 14 residues. The V end was cut by 6 bases, the J end by 2 bases, with 14 bases between. The receptor comes from a man aged 45-65 years with active COVID-19. The sample was peripheral blood. This chain joins TRBV6-5 and TRBJ2-7, with D tentatively TRBD1 (5 bases). CDR3 in DNA: TGTGCCAGCAGACCCAACAGGAGACCCTACGAGCAGTACTTC. This sequence encodes CASRPNRRPYEQYF.